This T cell receptor (beta chain) was recorded in a study of shared clonotypes between healthy human individuals. Study-level background: A few men and a couple of women, aged 18 to 49, were donors.

Generated by immunoSEQ multiplex PCR, the TCRdb table keeps only in-frame clones and is missing some. The repertoire holds more than 1,200,000 clones, with less than 99% as singletons. The authors divided CD4+ cells into CD45RA+ naive and CD45RA-negative memory subsets. Germline V gene data show CDR1 as SGHRS and CDR2 as YFSETQ. The CDR3 consists of 14 residues. Between the trimmed V and J ends, which lost 7 bases and 1 base, there was a span of 11 bases. Whole-study results and caveats: It was anticipated that sequencing depth would influence how many clonotypes donors shared. When compared with the clonotypes that were shared by all four sorted-subset donors, the non-shared clonotypes turned out to have lower generation probabilities.

As for this clone: What it binds is unknown.

Material for sequencing was naive CD4+ T cells sorted from blood. The sample's subset: CD45RA+ positively selected. This TCR was sampled from a man between 25 and 39 years old in good health. This chain joins TRBV5-1 and TRBJ2-2, with D uncertain. The CDR3: CASAGGENTGELFF. The CDR3 DNA reads TGCGCCAGCGCAGGTGGGGAGAACACCGGGGAGCTGTTTTTT.